Listed below are T cell receptor beta chains from one sample, sequenced in a study of T cell changes during pregnancy in multiple sclerosis. Sequencing used immunoSEQ multiplex PCR; TCRdb keeps in-frame clones, though not all of them. The sample holds about 34,000 clones; about 90% are singletons and the top ten take roughly 3.5%. Sequenced here: CD8+ T cells from peripheral blood mononuclear cells, sampled in the third trimester of pregnancy. These receptors originate from a female donor with multiple sclerosis, enrolled in a pregnancy study. Each CDR3 is given with its conserved first and last residue. D genes are given only for firm matches. Not every row has a clone size; where given, it reads once, few, many or a size class.

>NA|TRBV7-9|NA|TRBJ1-6
CASSLSPAGAVFPLHF
TGTGCCAGCAGCTTATCCCCCGCAGGGGCCGTTTTCCCCCTCCACTTT
>NA|TRBV28|NA|TRBJ1-2
CASSLVARGYGYTF
TGTGCCAGCAGTTTAGTGGCCCGGGGGTATGGCTACACCTTC
>NA|TRBV11-2|NA|TRBJ1-1
CASRAGGMTEAFF
TGTGCCAGCAGGGCGGGGGGGATGACTGAAGCTTTCTTT
>NA|TRBV29-1|NA|TRBJ1-2
CSVVGRDSPAYGYTF
TGCAGCGTTGTGGGCCGGGATAGTCCCGCCTATGGCTACACCTTC
>NA|TRBV4-3|NA|TRBJ2-7
CASSQEGGAAYEQYF
TGCGCCAGCAGCCAAGAAGGAGGGGCGGCCTACGAGCAGTACTTC
>NA|TRBV27|NA|TRBJ2-1
CASSLSIRAGAEQFF
TGTGCCAGCAGTTTATCGATCAGGGCAGGAGCTGAGCAGTTCTTC
>TRBD1|TRBV7-2|NA|TRBJ2-5
CASSIWDRGAETQYF
TGTGCCAGCAGCATCTGGGACAGGGGCGCAGAGACCCAGTACTTC
>NA|TRBV7-9|once|TRBJ2-7
CASSSPLDYEQYF
TGTGCCAGCAGCTCACCGCTAGACTACGAGCAGTACTTC
>NA|TRBV7-8|NA|TRBJ1-1
CASSPSRQGYTEAFF
TGTGCCAGCAGCCCCTCGCGGCAGGGATACACTGAAGCTTTCTTT
>NA|TRBV7-9|NA|TRBJ2-3
CASSLGGSPTDTQYF
TGTGCCAGCAGCTTAGGGGGCAGTCCCACAGATACGCAGTATTTT
>TRBD2|TRBV4-1|NA|TRBJ2-7
CASSQVRGGNEQYF
TGCGCCAGCAGCCAAGTACGCGGGGGTAACGAGCAGTACTTC
>NA|TRBV4-3|NA|TRBJ1-1
CASSQDTGRDSEAFF
TGCGCCAGCAGCCAAGATACAGGGAGGGACTCTGAAGCTTTCTTT
>NA|TRBV15|NA|TRBJ2-3
CATSSTLADTQYF
TGTGCCACCAGCTCGACTCTGGCAGATACGCAGTATTTT
>NA|TRBV7-9|NA|TRBJ1-1
CASSQQGPNTEAFF
TGTGCCAGCAGTCAACAGGGACCGAACACTGAAGCTTTCTTT
>NA|TRBV5-4|NA|TRBJ2-1
CASSLGRGRVFFF
TGTGCCAGCAGCTTGGGGCGGGGGCGGGTATTCTTCTTC
>NA|TRBV13|once|TRBJ1-5
CASSSRVGNQPQHF
TGTGCCAGCAGCTCCAGGGTTGGCAATCAGCCCCAGCATTTT
>NA|TRBV4-3|NA|TRBJ2-7
CASSPEDSSYEQYF
TGCGCCAGCAGCCCAGAGGACAGTTCCTACGAGCAGTACTTC
>TRBD1|TRBV5-6|NA|TRBJ2-2
CATLDRGQSGELFF
TGTGCCACCCTGGACAGGGGGCAGAGCGGGGAGCTGTTTTTT
>NA|TRBV4-1|NA|TRBJ2-7
CASSQSAGSYEQYF
TGCGCCAGCAGCCAATCAGCGGGCTCCTACGAGCAGTACTTC
>TRBD1|TRBV27|NA|TRBJ1-2
CASSLGQGVGYTF
TGTGCCAGCAGTTTAGGACAGGGGGTTGGCTACACCTTC
>NA|TRBV9|NA|TRBJ1-2
CASSVPGGDYGYTF
TGTGCCAGCAGCGTTCCGGGGGGGGACTATGGCTACACCTTC
>TRBD1|TRBV6-6|NA|TRBJ1-6
CASRTTGLYNSPLHF
TGTGCCAGCAGAACGACAGGGCTCTATAATTCACCCCTCCACTTT
>NA|TRBV11-1|NA|TRBJ2-5
CASSSRQETQYF
TGTGCCAGCAGCTCCCGCCAAGAGACCCAGTACTTC
>TRBD2|TRBV5-1|NA|TRBJ2-1
CASSSGLAGGGEQFF
TGCGCCAGCAGCTCCGGACTAGCGGGTGGGGGTGAGCAGTTCTTC
>NA|TRBV4-2|NA|TRBJ1-5
CASSQDPGEGGNQPQHF
TGTGCCAGCAGCCAAGACCCAGGGGAAGGGGGAAATCAGCCCCAGCATTTT
>NA|TRBV9|NA|TRBJ1-2
CASSVGAGYGYTF
TGTGCCAGCAGCGTAGGGGCGGGCTATGGCTACACCTTC
>TRBD2|TRBV6-4|few|TRBJ2-3
CASSAAAGGPKGQYF
TGTGCCAGCAGTGCAGCAGCGGGGGGGCCAAAGGGGCAGTATTTT
>TRBD2|TRBV9|NA|TRBJ2-2
CASSQSGGANTGELFF
TGTGCCAGCAGCCAAAGCGGGGGGGCGAATACCGGGGAGCTGTTTTTT
>NA|TRBV15|NA|TRBJ1-1
CATSARTGWYPEAFF
TGTGCCACCAGCGCCCGAACAGGGTGGTATCCTGAAGCTTTCTTT
>NA|TRBV4-1|once|TRBJ2-7
CASSQGATGNYEQYF
TGCGCCAGCAGCCAAGGGGCGACAGGCAACTACGAGCAGTACTTC
>NA|TRBV6-6|NA|TRBJ2-5
CASRNSGQETQYF
TGTGCCAGCAGGAATAGCGGCCAAGAGACCCAGTACTTC
>TRBD1|TRBV7-9|NA|TRBJ2-7
CASSSTGVDEQYF
TGTGCCAGCAGCTCCACAGGGGTGGACGAGCAGTACTTC
>TRBD1|TRBV10-3|NA|TRBJ2-7
CATQFLIQGVYEQYF
TGTGCCACCCAGTTCCTCATACAGGGGGTCTACGAGCAGTACTTC
>NA|TRBV5-5|few|TRBJ1-1
CASSLEHPNTEAFF
TGTGCCAGCAGCTTAGAACACCCGAACACTGAAGCTTTCTTT
>NA|TRBV6-1|once|TRBJ1-5
CASSETGGSQPQHF
TGTGCCAGCAGTGAAACGGGGGGCAGTCAGCCCCAGCATTTT
>NA|TRBV9|NA|TRBJ2-7
CASSVGGESYEQYF
TGTGCCAGCAGCGTAGGGGGGGAGTCCTACGAGCAGTACTTC
>NA|TRBV7-9|NA|TRBJ2-6
CASKGGANVLTF
TGTGCCAGCAAGGGGGGGGCCAACGTCCTGACTTTC
>NA|TRBV20-1|NA|TRBJ1-2
CSAIDRDYTF
TGCAGTGCTATAGACCGAGACTACACCTTC
>TRBD2|TRBV5-1|NA|TRBJ2-7
CASSWTSAGGSYEQYF
TGCGCCAGCAGCTGGACCTCGGCGGGGGGCTCCTACGAGCAGTACTTC
>NA|TRBV7-9|NA|TRBJ2-1
CASSPNAGWNEQFF
TGTGCCAGCAGCCCTAATGCAGGGTGGAATGAGCAGTTCTTC
>NA|TRBV7-6|once|TRBJ1-1
CASSPGGVGNTEAFF
TGTGCCAGCAGCCCCGGAGGGGTGGGGAACACTGAAGCTTTCTTT
>NA|TRBV7-9|NA|TRBJ2-7
CASSLTHQSSYEQYF
TGTGCCAGCAGCTTAACTCACCAAAGCTCCTACGAGCAGTACTTC
>TRBD1|TRBV19|NA|TRBJ1-1
CASSIGQGALTEAFF
TGTGCCAGTAGTATAGGGCAGGGGGCCCTCACTGAAGCTTTCTTT
>NA|TRBV7-6|NA|TRBJ2-2
CASSLALQGRTGELFF
TGTGCCAGCAGCTTAGCTTTACAGGGGAGGACCGGGGAGCTGTTTTTT
>NA|TRBV29-1|NA|TRBJ1-2
CSAPESYGYTF
TGCAGCGCCCCCGAGTCCTATGGCTACACCTTC
>NA|TRBV13|NA|TRBJ2-3
CASSAPGLFADTQYF
TGTGCCAGCAGTGCTCCGGGACTGTTCGCCGATACGCAGTATTTT
>TRBD1|TRBV23-1|NA|TRBJ2-5
CASSPGQGKETQYF
TGCGCCAGCAGCCCGGGACAGGGGAAAGAGACCCAGTACTTC
>NA|TRBV9|NA|TRBJ2-5
CASSVGTPRETQYF
TGTGCCAGCAGCGTAGGGACACCGAGGGAGACCCAGTACTTC
>NA|TRBV6-5|NA|TRBJ1-5
CASSSGSTQPQHF
TGTGCCAGCAGTTCGGGTTCTACTCAGCCCCAGCATTTT
>NA|TRBV5-4|NA|TRBJ1-1
CASSGDGGRYTEAFF
TGTGCCAGCAGCGGGGATGGGGGCCGGTATACTGAAGCTTTCTTT
>NA|TRBV19|NA|TRBJ2-7
CASSSPGAAYEQYF
TGTGCCAGTAGTAGCCCAGGGGCGGCCTACGAGCAGTACTTC
>NA|TRBV7-6|once|TRBJ2-6
CASSLEEASGANVLTF
TGTGCCAGCAGCCTAGAGGAGGCCTCTGGGGCCAACGTCCTGACTTTC
>NA|TRBV4-3|NA|TRBJ1-1
CASSQEPGNTEAFF
TGCGCCAGCAGCCAAGAACCAGGGAACACTGAAGCTTTCTTT